This TCR beta chain is from a study of CD8+ T cells in alopecia areata. The germline CDR1 and CDR2 sequences are GTSNPN and SVGIG (reference sequence). There are 13 residues in the CDR3. After removal of 5 bases from V and 5 bases from J, the junction contained 6 bases not matched to a gene. General study results and limits: Lesional tissue from the scalp (especially in alopecia totalis/universalis) showed higher clonality than normal scalp. In scalp and blood during tofacitinib, many expanded lesional clones persisted. Tofacitinib produced a significant decrease in scalp clonality and in expanded CD8+ clones among the top 100.

Concerning this clone: Its antigen is undetermined.

Treatment: oral pan-JAK inhibitor, 5-10 mg twice daily. cDNA reverse transcribed from extracted RNA served as the sequencing template. Profiling relied on immunoSEQ multiplex PCR, and the TCRdb table lists in-frame clones only, not all of them. The sample shows 150,000 to 200,000 clones, roughly three fifths of them seen only once. The V and J genes are TRBV30 and TRBJ1-1; 9 bases line up with TRBD1. The starting material was CD8+ T cells sorted from blood, obtained at week 24, from a patient treated with tofacitinib. This TCR was recovered from a human donor with alopecia areata. CDR3 sequence reads: CAWETGGSTEAFF. CDR3 nucleotide sequence: TGTGCCTGGGAGACAGGGGGTAGTACTGAAGCTTTCTTT.